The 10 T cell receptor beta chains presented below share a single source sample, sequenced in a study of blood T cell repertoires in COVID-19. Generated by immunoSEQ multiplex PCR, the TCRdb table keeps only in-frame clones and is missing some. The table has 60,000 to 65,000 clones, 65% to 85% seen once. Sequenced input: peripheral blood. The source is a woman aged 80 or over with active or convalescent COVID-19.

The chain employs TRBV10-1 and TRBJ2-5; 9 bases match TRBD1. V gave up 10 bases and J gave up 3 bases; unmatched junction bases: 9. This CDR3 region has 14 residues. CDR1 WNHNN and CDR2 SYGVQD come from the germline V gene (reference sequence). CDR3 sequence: CAIRDWTGEETQYF. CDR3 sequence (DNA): TGCGCCATCAGGGATTGGACAGGGGAAGAGACCCAGTACTTC.

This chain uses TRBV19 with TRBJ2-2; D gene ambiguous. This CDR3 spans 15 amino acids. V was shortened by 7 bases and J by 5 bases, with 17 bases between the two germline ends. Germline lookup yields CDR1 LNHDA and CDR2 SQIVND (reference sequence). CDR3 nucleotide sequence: TGTGCCAGTACCCTTGACTTCATTGGGACCGGGGAGCTGTTTTTT. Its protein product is CASTLDFIGTGELFF.

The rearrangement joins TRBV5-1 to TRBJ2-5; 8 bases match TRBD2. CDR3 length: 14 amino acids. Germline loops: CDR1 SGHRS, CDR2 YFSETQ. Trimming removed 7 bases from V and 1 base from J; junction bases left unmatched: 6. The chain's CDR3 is CASGIAGRQETQYF. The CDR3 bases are TGCGCCAGCGGAATAGCGGGGCGCCAAGAGACCCAGTACTTC.

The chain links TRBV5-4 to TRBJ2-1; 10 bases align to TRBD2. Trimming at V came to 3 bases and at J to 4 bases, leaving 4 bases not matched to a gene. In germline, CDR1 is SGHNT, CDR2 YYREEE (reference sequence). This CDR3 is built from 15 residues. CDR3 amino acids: CASSSRTSGYNEQFF. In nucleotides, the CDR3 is TGTGCCAGCAGCTCAAGGACTAGCGGATACAATGAGCAGTTCTTC.

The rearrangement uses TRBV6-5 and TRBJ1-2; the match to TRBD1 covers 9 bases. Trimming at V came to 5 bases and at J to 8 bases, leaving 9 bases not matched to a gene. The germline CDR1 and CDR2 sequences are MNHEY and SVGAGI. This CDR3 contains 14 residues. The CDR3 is CASSPGTGIWGYTF. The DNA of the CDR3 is TGTGCCAGCAGTCCCGGGACAGGGATTTGGGGCTACACCTTC.

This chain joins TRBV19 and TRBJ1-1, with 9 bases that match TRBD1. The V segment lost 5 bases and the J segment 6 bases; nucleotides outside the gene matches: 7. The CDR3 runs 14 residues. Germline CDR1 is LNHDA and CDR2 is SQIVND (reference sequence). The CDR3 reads CASSLNGQGPEAFF. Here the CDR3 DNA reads TGTGCCAGTAGTCTGAACGGACAGGGGCCTGAAGCTTTCTTT.

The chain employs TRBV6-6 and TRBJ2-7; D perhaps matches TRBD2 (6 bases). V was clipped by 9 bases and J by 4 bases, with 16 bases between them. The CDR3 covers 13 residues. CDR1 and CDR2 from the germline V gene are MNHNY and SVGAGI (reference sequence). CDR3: CASRLGLKYEQYF. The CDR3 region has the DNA TGTGCCAGTAGACTGGGACTGAAATACGAGCAGTACTTC.

In DNA, the CDR3 is TGCGCCAGCAGCTGGACAGTTGGTCTGAACACTGAAGCTTTCTTT. This sequence encodes CASSWTVGLNTEAFF. The chain recombines TRBV5-1 with TRBJ1-1, with D possibly TRBD1 on 6 matching bases. Trimming left V 3 bases short and J 0 bases short, with 12 bases between. Germline CDR1 reads SGHRS; CDR2 reads YFSETQ. This CDR3 is 15 amino acids long.

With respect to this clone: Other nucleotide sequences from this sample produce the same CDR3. CDR3 protein: CASSLLAGGRETQYF. The CDR3 DNA sequence: TGTGCCAGCAGCCTACTAGCGGGGGGGCGGGAGACCCAGTACTTC. V is TRBV5-6 and J is TRBJ2-5; TRBD2 matches 13 bases. Germline V gene sequence: CDR1 SGHDT, CDR2 YYEEEE. The junction had 5 bases not matched to a gene; V was cut back by 4 bases and J by 5 bases. This CDR3 region has 15 residues.

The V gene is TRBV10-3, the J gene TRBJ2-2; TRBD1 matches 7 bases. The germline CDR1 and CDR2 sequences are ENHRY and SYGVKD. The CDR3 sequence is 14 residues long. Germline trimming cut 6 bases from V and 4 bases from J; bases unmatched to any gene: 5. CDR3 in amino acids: CAIRTGTPTGELFF. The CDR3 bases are TGTGCCATCAGGACAGGGACACCCACCGGGGAGCTGTTTTTT.